This is a list of T cell receptor beta chains from one sample in a study of cytomegalovirus exposure and HLA in healthy donors. Libraries were prepared by immunoSEQ multiplex PCR; TCRdb keeps only in-frame clonotypes and omits some of them. The sample comprises roughly 180,000 clones, 60% to 80% of which are singletons, and roughly 13% rests with the top ten. Sequenced input: PBMCs. All receptors come from a woman aged 45 to 65 in good health and CMV-seropositive. Each CDR3 is given with its conserved first and last residue. Each record gives: V gene, D gene, clone size, J gene, CDR3 protein, CDR3 DNA. The D gene is left open where the match is weak. Expanded clones get a size class; other rows say once, few or many, or leave the size out.

TRBV19,.,.,TRBJ1-1,CASSRLLNTEAFF,TGTGCCAGTAGTCGACTCCTGAACACTGAAGCTTTCTTT
TRBV5-1,TRBD1,.,TRBJ1-2,CASSLAPGQGALGYTF,TGCGCCAGCAGCTTGGCCCCGGGACAGGGGGCGCTTGGCTACACCTTC
TRBV30,.,.,TRBJ1-3,CAGGGEGGGGNTIYF,TGTGCCGGCGGAGGGGAAGGCGGCGGGGGAAACACCATATATTTT
TRBV7-9,TRBD1,few,TRBJ2-2,CASTFWTGGTGELFF,TGTGCCAGCACCTTTTGGACAGGGGGCACCGGGGAGCTGTTTTTT
TRBV7-3,.,.,TRBJ1-1,CASSLTIRGGTEAFF,TGTGCCAGCAGCTTAACGATCAGGGGCGGTACTGAAGCTTTCTTT
TRBV5-1,TRBD1,few,TRBJ2-1,CASRSAPGQGVDEQFF,TGCGCCAGCAGGTCAGCCCCGGGACAGGGTGTGGATGAGCAGTTCTTC
TRBV12-5,.,.,TRBJ2-7,CASGLQYEQYF,TGTGCTAGTGGTTTGCAATACGAGCAGTACTTC
TRBV7-9,TRBD2,.,TRBJ2-5,CASSLELAVQETQYF,TGTGCCAGCAGCTTAGAACTAGCGGTCCAAGAGACCCAGTACTTC
TRBV5-4,TRBD1,.,TRBJ1-2,CASSSRDRGLGYGYTF,TGTGCCAGCAGCTCCCGGGACAGGGGGCTCGGCTATGGCTACACCTTC
TRBV19,TRBD1,few,TRBJ1-5,CASSIWTGDQPQHF,TGTGCCAGTAGTATCTGGACAGGGGATCAGCCCCAGCATTTT
TRBV7-3,TRBD2,.,TRBJ2-1,CASSLRGGSGGYNEQFF,TGTGCCAGCAGCTTAAGGGGGGGTAGCGGGGGTTACAATGAGCAGTTCTTC
TRBV5-1,TRBD1,many,TRBJ2-1,CASSAPDRGSNEQFF,TGCGCCAGCAGCGCCCCGGACAGGGGTTCGAATGAGCAGTTCTTC
TRBV5-1,.,.,TRBJ2-7,CASSRAGTELREQYF,TGCGCCAGCAGCCGGGCGGGGACAGAATTACGAGAGCAGTACTTC
TRBV30,TRBD2,.,TRBJ2-1,CAWETSGAYNEQFF,TGTGCCTGGGAGACTAGCGGGGCCTACAATGAGCAGTTCTTC
TRBV25-1,.,few,TRBJ2-6,CASSERGNGANVLTF,TGTGCCAGCAGTGAAAGGGGCAACGGGGCCAACGTCCTGACTTTC
TRBV6-6,TRBD1,.,TRBJ2-7,CASSYRRDRVFYEQYF,TGTGCCAGCAGTTACCGCCGGGACAGAGTTTTCTACGAGCAGTACTTC
TRBV9,TRBD2,.,TRBJ2-7,CASSRTSGETYEQYF,TGTGCCAGCAGCAGGACTAGCGGGGAGACCTACGAGCAGTACTTC
TRBV5-6,TRBD2,.,TRBJ2-1,CASSLSGVSYNEQFF,TGTGCCAGCAGCTTGAGCGGGGTCTCCTACAATGAGCAGTTCTTC
TRBV4-2,.,.,TRBJ2-3,CASSQVGLASTDTQYF,TGTGCCAGCAGCCAAGTGGGACTGGCCAGCACAGATACGCAGTATTTT
TRBV18,.,.,TRBJ1-5,CASSPTLGNQPQHF,TGTGCCAGCTCACCAACGCTAGGCAATCAGCCCCAGCATTTT